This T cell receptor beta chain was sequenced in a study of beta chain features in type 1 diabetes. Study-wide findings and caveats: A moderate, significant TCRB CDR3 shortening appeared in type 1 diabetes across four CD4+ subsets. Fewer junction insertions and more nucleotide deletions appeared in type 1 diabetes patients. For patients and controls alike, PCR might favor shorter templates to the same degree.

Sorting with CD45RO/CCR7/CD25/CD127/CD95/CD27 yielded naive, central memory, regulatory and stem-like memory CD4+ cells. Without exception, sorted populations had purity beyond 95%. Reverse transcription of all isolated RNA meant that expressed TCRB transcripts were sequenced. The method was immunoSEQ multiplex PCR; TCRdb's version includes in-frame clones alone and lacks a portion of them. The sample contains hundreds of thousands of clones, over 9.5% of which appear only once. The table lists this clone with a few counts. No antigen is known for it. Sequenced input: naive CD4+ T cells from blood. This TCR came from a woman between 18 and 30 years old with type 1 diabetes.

CDR3 sequence: CASGAQQANYGYTF. In DNA, the CDR3 is TGTGCCAGCGGGGCGCAACAAGCTAACTATGGCTACACCTTC. This rearrangement joins TRBV11-2 to TRBJ1-2; D is perhaps TRBD1 (5 bases). The germline gives CDR1 SGHAT, CDR2 FQNNGV. The V gene lost 8 bases and the J gene lost 0 bases, with 13 bases spanning the gap. This CDR3 comprises 14 residues.